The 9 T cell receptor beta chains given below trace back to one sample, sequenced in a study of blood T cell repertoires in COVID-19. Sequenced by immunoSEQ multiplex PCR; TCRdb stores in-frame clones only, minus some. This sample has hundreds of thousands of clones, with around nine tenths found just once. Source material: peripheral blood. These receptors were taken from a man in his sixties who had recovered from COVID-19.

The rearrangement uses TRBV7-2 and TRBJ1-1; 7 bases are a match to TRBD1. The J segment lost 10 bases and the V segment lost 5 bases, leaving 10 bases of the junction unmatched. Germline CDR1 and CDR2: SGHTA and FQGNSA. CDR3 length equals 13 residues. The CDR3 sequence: CASSADRDSIAFF. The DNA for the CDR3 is TGTGCCAGCAGCGCCGACAGGGATAGTATAGCTTTCTTT.

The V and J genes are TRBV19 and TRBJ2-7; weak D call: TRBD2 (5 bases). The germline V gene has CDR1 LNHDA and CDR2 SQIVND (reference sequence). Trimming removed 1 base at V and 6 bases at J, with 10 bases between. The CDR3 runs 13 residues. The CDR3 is CASSIGRAREQYF. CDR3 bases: TGTGCCAGTAGTATAGGGCGGGCGCGCGAGCAGTACTTC.

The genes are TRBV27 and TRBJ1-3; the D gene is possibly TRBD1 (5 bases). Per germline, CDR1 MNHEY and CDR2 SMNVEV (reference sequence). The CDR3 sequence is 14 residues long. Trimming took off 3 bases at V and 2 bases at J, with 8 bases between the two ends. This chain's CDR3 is CASSLSGAGNTIYF. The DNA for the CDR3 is TGTGCCAGCAGTTTGTCGGGGGCTGGAAACACCATATATTTT.

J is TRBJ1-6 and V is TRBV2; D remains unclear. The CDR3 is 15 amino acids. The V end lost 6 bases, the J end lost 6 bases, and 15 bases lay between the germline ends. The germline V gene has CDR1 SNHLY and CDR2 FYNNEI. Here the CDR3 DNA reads TGTGCCAGCAGGAGGGAGCGAACCCCTAATTCACCCCTCCACTTT. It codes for CASRRERTPNSPLHF.

CDR3 DNA: TGTGCCAGCAGCTTAGCCTGGGCGTCGGCCAACGTCCTGACTTTC. It specifies CASSLAWASANVLTF. The V gene is TRBV7-2, the J gene TRBJ2-6; no reliable D call. Trimming left V 0 bases short and J 6 bases short, with 9 bases between. The CDR3 consists of 15 residues. CDR1 is SGHTA and CDR2 is FQGNSA in the germline V gene.

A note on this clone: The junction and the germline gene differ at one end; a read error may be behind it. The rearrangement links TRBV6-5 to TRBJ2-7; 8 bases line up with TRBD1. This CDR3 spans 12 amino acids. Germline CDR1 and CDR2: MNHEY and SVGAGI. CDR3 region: CVTNRGSDEQYF. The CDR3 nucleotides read TGCGTCACCAACAGGGGGAGCGACGAGCAGTACTTC.

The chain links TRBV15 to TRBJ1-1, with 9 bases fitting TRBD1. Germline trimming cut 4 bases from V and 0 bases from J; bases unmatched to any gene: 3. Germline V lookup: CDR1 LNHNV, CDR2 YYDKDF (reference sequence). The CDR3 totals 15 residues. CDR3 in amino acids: CATSMGTGMNTEAFF. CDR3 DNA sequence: TGTGCCACCAGCATGGGGACAGGGATGAACACTGAAGCTTTCTTT.

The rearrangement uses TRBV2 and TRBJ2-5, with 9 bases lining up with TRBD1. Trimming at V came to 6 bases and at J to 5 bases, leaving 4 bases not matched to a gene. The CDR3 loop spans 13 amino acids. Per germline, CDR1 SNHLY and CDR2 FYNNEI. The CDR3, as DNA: TGTGCCAGCAGAACAGGGGGCTGGGAGACCCAGTACTTC. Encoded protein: CASRTGGWETQYF.

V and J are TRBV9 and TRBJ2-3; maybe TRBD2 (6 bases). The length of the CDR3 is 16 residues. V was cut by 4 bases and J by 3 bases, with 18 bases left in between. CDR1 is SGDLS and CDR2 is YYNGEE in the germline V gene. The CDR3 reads CASSTLGGRGTDTQYF. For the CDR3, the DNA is TGTGCCAGCAGCACTCTTGGGGGGAGAGGTACAGATACGCAGTATTTT.